This T cell receptor beta chain was sequenced during a study of blood T cell repertoires in COVID-19. In the study overall: Sample material is recorded as cDNA or gDNA derived from T cells, B-cell-depleted T cells, or PBMCs.

Germline CDR1 and CDR2: SGHTA and FQGTGA. The CDR3 runs to 14 residues. Trimming shortened V by 2 bases and J by 2 bases, and 9 bases separated the two germline ends. TCRdb's copy holds only in-frame clones and misses some; the assay was immunoSEQ multiplex PCR. The data hold over 200,000 clones, with around nine tenths observed a single time. The sequence was obtained from a woman aged 30 to 39 who had been exposed to COVID-19. The material sequenced was PBMCs or T cells enriched from blood (not recorded which). The chain has TRBV7-3 and TRBJ1-2; D gene unclear. CDR3 residues: CASSLGGSNYGYTF. The DNA of the CDR3 is TGTGCCAGCAGCTTAGGAGGGTCGAACTATGGCTACACCTTC.